This entry concerns a single T cell receptor (beta chain). Antigen: not known. These data come from a study of T cells after yellow fever vaccination. This CDR3 region has 16 residues. Germline V gene sequence: CDR1 DFQATT, CDR2 SNEGSKA (reference sequence). V was pared by 1 base and J by 4 bases, with 6 bases of the junction left unmatched. Study-wide results and caveats: Of the clonotypes, a small share occurred in both CD4 and CD8 compartments. Subsequent booster samples again held most clones from primary vaccination (more than 95% CD4, roughly 88% CD8).

TCRdb reprocessed the 5' RACE reads with MiXCR, giving one entry per CDR3 protein. The table lists hundreds of thousands of distinct CDR3 sequences, 9% to 15% of them singletons. The rearrangement uses TRBV20-1 and TRBJ1-6; TRBD1 agrees at 8 bases. The TCR was taken from a young man who received the YFV17D yellow fever vaccine. Source: PBMCs, taken on the day of the yellow fever booster vaccination. The CDR3 bases are TGCAGTGCTAGAGTGACGAGGACAGGGTATAATTCACCCCTCCACTTT. It encodes CSARVTRTGYNSPLHF.